One sample yielded the 21 T cell receptor beta chains listed below, sequenced in a study of blood T cell repertoires in COVID-19. The repertoire was sequenced with immunoSEQ multiplex PCR; TCRdb's copy has only in-frame clones and lacks some. The sample yields 250,000 to 350,000 clones, approximately 92% seen once. The source material was PBMCs or T cells enriched from blood (not recorded which). These receptors originate from a woman aged 25-40 years who had recovered from COVID-19.

The rearrangement uses TRBV9 and TRBJ2-5, with a possible D match to TRBD2 (7 bases). Germline-derived CDR1 and CDR2 are SGDLS and YYNGEE. The CDR3 spans 15 residues. V was pared by 7 bases and J by 1 base, with 17 bases between. For the CDR3, the DNA is TGTGCCAGCGCAGAGGGGGGGGCGACCCAAGAGACCCAGTACTTC. This encodes CASAEGGATQETQYF.

The rearrangement uses TRBV30 and TRBJ1-5; D unresolved. CDR1 is GTSNPN and CDR2 is SVGIG in the germline V gene (reference sequence). The CDR3 consists of 14 residues. Trimming took 2 bases from V and 5 from J, leaving 13 bases between them. The DNA of the CDR3 is TGTGCCTGGAGTTCGACATCAAACCATCAGCCCCAGCATTTT. Translated, it gives CAWSSTSNHQPQHF.

The rearrangement links TRBV7-9 to TRBJ2-1, with TRBD1 identical over 7 bases. Germline CDR1 reads SEHNR; CDR2 reads FQNEAQ (reference sequence). Trimming cost V 5 bases and J 8 bases; bases outside gene matches: 9. This CDR3 comprises 14 residues. As DNA, the CDR3 is TGTGCCAGCAGCCCCCAGAACAGGGGCGATGAGCAGTTCTTC. The encoded protein is CASSPQNRGDEQFF.

The chain couples TRBV24-1 to TRBJ2-3, with 9 positions matching TRBD2. The CDR3 runs to 17 residues. Germline V gene data show CDR1 as KGHDR and CDR2 as SFDVKD. Trimming at V came to 0 bases and at J to 5 bases, leaving 8 bases not matched to a gene. The CDR3 reads CATSDLQAGGQKDTQYF. The CDR3 DNA sequence: TGTGCCACCAGTGATTTGCAGGCGGGAGGGCAGAAAGATACGCAGTATTTT.

This chain connects TRBV28 to TRBJ1-2; D is undetermined. Germline V gives CDR1 MDHEN, CDR2 SYDVKM. This CDR3 is built from 12 residues. V was cut by 10 bases and J by 8 bases, with 17 bases left in between. The CDR3: CAILQTPYGYTF. The CDR3, as DNA: TGTGCCATACTCCAAACCCCGTACGGCTACACCTTC.

The chain joins TRBV2 to TRBJ2-3, with unresolved D. The V gene's germline CDR1 is SNHLY and CDR2 FYNNEI. Trimming removed 0 bases from V and 5 bases from J, with 9 bases in between. This CDR3 region has 14 residues. The CDR3 DNA reads TGTGCCAGCAGTGAAGCGGGCTCCTTAGATACGCAGTATTTT. Translated: CASSEAGSLDTQYF.

V is TRBV2 and J is TRBJ1-4; D is ambiguous. The V gene lost 4 bases and the J gene lost 7 bases, with 4 bases spanning the gap. CDR3 size: 11 residues. In germline, CDR1 is SNHLY, CDR2 FYNNEI. The CDR3 region has the DNA TGTGCCAGCAGTGGTCTTGAAAAACTGTTTTTT. Translating it yields CASSGLEKLFF.

The chain has TRBV19 and TRBJ2-7; 11 bases line up with TRBD1. This CDR3 contains 14 residues. The J segment lost 7 bases and the V segment lost 3 bases, leaving 5 bases of the junction unmatched. CDR1 is LNHDA and CDR2 is SQIVND in the germline V gene (reference sequence). CDR3 nucleotide sequence: TGTGCCAGTAGTATCGGACAGGGGGCTGGAGAGCAGTACTTC. It specifies CASSIGQGAGEQYF.

This rearrangement joins TRBV7-9 to TRBJ1-1; perhaps TRBD1 as D (6 bases). The germline V and J ends were trimmed by 5 bases and 4 bases, with 14 bases remaining between them. CDR1 is SEHNR, CDR2 FQNEAQ, per germline (reference sequence). The CDR3 spans 14 residues. The CDR3 DNA reads TGTGCCAGCAGCGATACACAGGGCTCCACTGAAGCTTTCTTT. Its protein is CASSDTQGSTEAFF.

The chain combines TRBV30 with TRBJ1-1; 11 nucleotides match TRBD1. V was pared by 5 bases and J by 3 bases, with 8 bases of the junction left unmatched. The germline gives CDR1 GTSNPN, CDR2 SVGIG (reference sequence). The CDR3 has 15 amino acids. The CDR3 sequence is CAWSRDRGFYTEAFF. CDR3 in DNA: TGTGCCTGGTCTCGGGACAGGGGGTTTTACACTGAAGCTTTCTTT. Filled out from reference TRBV30 and TRBJ1-1, the complete variable domain reads SQTIHQWPATLVQPVGSPLSLECTVEGTSNPNLYWYRQAAGRGLQLLFYSVGIGQISSEVPQNLSASRPQDRQFILSSKKLLLSDSGFYLCAWSRDRGFYTEAFFGQGTRLTVV.

The sample holds one count of this clone. The chain recombines TRBV5-4 with TRBJ2-5; TRBD1 aligns across 8 bases. V shed 6 bases, J shed 4 bases, and the junction held 11 bases outside the gene matches. CDR1 is SGHNT, CDR2 YYREEE, per germline (reference sequence). The CDR3 length is 15 residues. CDR3 loop: CASNGQGINAETQYF. The CDR3 DNA follows: TGTGCCAGCAACGGACAGGGAATTAATGCAGAGACCCAGTACTTC.

V gene TRBV7-6 combines with J gene TRBJ1-1; D perhaps matches TRBD1 (6 bases). CDR1 SGHVS and CDR2 FNYEAQ come from the germline V gene. The CDR3 sequence is 15 residues long. V shed 5 bases and J shed 1 base, with 14 bases lying between them. The CDR3 sequence is CASSPRDTPNTEAFF. The CDR3 DNA reads TGTGCCAGCAGCCCTCGGGACACCCCGAACACTGAAGCTTTCTTT.

The V and J genes are TRBV11-2 and TRBJ2-7; D possibly corresponds to TRBD1 (5 bases). This CDR3 comprises 16 residues. Per the germline V gene, CDR1 is SGHAT and CDR2 is FQNNGV. Deletions cut 1 base from V and 0 bases from J, with 13 bases between. The chain's CDR3 is CASSLGPLTGSYEQYF. DNA for the CDR3: TGTGCCAGCAGCTTAGGCCCTCTTACAGGCTCCTACGAGCAGTACTTC.

In DNA, the CDR3 is TGTGCCAGCCCGCCAGGGATCTATGGCTACACCTTC. Translating it yields CASPPGIYGYTF. The rearrangement uses TRBV28 and TRBJ1-2; perhaps TRBD1 as D (5 bases). This CDR3 has 12 residues. Germline-derived CDR1 and CDR2 are MDHEN and SYDVKM. Trimming shortened V by 8 bases and J by 4 bases, and 11 bases separated the two germline ends.

The chain joins TRBV18 to TRBJ1-4; 7 nucleotides agree with TRBD1. The trim removed 5 bases at V and 5 bases at J, leaving 8 bases unmatched. Germline lookup yields CDR1 KGHSH and CDR2 LQKENI. CDR3 size: 15 residues. As DNA, the CDR3 is TGTGCCAGCTCATCCGGACAGGAAGGGAATGAAAAACTGTTTTTT. It codes for CASSSGQEGNEKLFF.

The chain has TRBV7-2 and TRBJ1-6; TRBD1 matches at 7 bases. With 5 bases clipped from V and 2 bases from J, the junction kept 6 bases outside the gene matches. Germline V gene data show CDR1 as SGHTA and CDR2 as FQGNSA. CDR3 size: 16 residues. CDR3 protein: CASSPKGATYNSPLHF. The CDR3, as DNA: TGTGCCAGCAGCCCAAAGGGGGCAACCTATAATTCACCCCTCCACTTT.

V and J are TRBV7-2 and TRBJ2-1, with TRBD1 matching 12 bases. Germline loops: CDR1 SGHTA, CDR2 FQGNSA. Losses at the gene ends were 5 bases for V and 5 bases for J; bases not matched to a gene: 13. The CDR3 runs 18 residues. The CDR3 coding sequence is TGTGCCAGCAGCGACGACCCCTCCGGGACAGGGGGCAACAATGAGCAGTTCTTC. It codes for CASSDDPSGTGGNNEQFF.

V is TRBV28 and J is TRBJ1-6, with D perhaps TRBD1 (6 bases). V was shortened by 4 bases and J by 0 bases, with 13 bases between the two germline ends. This CDR3 has 17 residues. The germline V gene encodes CDR1 MDHEN and CDR2 SYDVKM. The CDR3 region is CASSSTGWDSYNSPLHF. The CDR3 DNA follows: TGTGCCAGCAGTTCGACAGGATGGGACTCCTATAATTCACCCCTCCACTTT.

The V gene is TRBV19, the J gene TRBJ2-1; 10 nucleotides agree with TRBD2. CDR3 length: 15 amino acids. Germline CDR1 LNHDA, CDR2 SQIVND (reference sequence). After removal of 5 bases from V and 7 bases from J, the junction contained 8 bases not matched to a gene. The CDR3 sequence: CASSLLPTSGNEQFF. For the CDR3, the DNA is TGTGCCAGTAGTCTATTACCGACTAGCGGGAATGAGCAGTTCTTC.

The V gene is TRBV28, the J gene TRBJ1-1, with a possible D match to TRBD1 (5 bases). The length of the CDR3 is 14 residues. Germline assignment: CDR1 MDHEN and CDR2 SYDVKM. V lost 1 base, J lost 1 base, and 7 bases lay in between. In DNA form, the CDR3 reads TGTGCCAGCAGTTTATTGGGGCAGAACACTGAAGCTTTCTTT. Protein: CASSLLGQNTEAFF.

The CDR3 nucleotides are TGCGCCAGCAGCCAAGACGTGGGACAGGGGAATCAGCCCCAGCATTTT. As protein: CASSQDVGQGNQPQHF. The J gene is TRBJ1-5, the V gene TRBV4-3, with TRBD1 matching over 10 bases. The CDR3 sequence is 16 residues long. Germline CDR1 LGHNA, CDR2 YSLEER. Trimming took 0 bases from V and 4 from J; bases not matched to a gene: 3.